This T cell receptor (beta chain) came from a study of vaccination and CD4 T cells after COVID-19. Study background: For control cultures, the treatment was a CEFX pool, an HIV-1 Nef pool, or no peptide.

This clonotype ranks as medium-sized (0.01 to 0.1%). The antigen is not known. The CDR3 contains 13 residues. V lost 1 base and J lost 0, with 3 bases in between. Germline assignment: CDR1 MNHEY and CDR2 SMNVEV (reference sequence). Oncomine TCR Beta short-read sequencing was applied to DNA from cultured CD4+ T cells. TCRdb reanalysed the PCR reads using MiXCR and keeps one entry per CDR3 protein. This sample has fewer than 30,000 distinct CDR3 sequences, with 28% found just once. Time point given: late sampling 161 to 241 days after vaccination in three convalescent patients. As for treatment: 10-day PBMC culture with coronavirus spike peptide pools or control peptides (ViraFEST assay).

The TCR originated in a human donor who had recovered from COVID-19. The rearrangement uses TRBV27 and TRBJ2-5; D gene ambiguous. The sequenced sample was CD4+ T cells from blood, cultured in vitro, obtained about 7 months after SARS-CoV-2 vaccination. CDR3 DNA: TGTGCCAGCAGTTTATGGAACCAAGAGACCCAGTACTTC. Its translation: CASSLWNQETQYF.